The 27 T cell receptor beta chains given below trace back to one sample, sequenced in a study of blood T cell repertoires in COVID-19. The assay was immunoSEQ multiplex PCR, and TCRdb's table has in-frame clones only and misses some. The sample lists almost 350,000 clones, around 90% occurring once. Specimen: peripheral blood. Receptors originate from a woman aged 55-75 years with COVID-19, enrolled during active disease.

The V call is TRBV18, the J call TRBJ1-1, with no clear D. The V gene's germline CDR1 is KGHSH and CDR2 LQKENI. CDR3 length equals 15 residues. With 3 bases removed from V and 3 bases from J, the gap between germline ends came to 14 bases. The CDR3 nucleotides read TGTGCCAGCTCACCTGACTCCTTGGTGTACACTGAAGCTTTCTTT. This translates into CASSPDSLVYTEAFF.

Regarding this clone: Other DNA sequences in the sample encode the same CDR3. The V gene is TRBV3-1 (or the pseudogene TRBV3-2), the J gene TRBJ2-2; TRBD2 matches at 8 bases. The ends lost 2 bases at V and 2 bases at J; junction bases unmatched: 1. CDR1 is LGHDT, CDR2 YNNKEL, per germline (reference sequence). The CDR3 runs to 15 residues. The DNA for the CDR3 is TGTGCCAGCAGCCAAAGCGGGGGCAACACCGGGGAGCTGTTTTTT. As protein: CASSQSGGNTGELFF.

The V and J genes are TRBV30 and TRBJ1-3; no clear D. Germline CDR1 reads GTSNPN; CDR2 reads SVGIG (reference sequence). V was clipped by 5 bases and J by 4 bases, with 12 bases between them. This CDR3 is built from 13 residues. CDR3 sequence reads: CAWAIGGGNTIYF. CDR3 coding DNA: TGTGCCTGGGCCATCGGAGGGGGAAACACCATATATTTT.

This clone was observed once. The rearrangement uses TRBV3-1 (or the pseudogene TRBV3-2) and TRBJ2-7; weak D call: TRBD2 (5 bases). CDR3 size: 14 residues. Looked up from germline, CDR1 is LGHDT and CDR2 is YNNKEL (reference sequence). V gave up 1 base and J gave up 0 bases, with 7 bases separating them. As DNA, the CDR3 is TGTGCCAGCAGCCAAGGGACTGTCTCCTACGAGCAGTACTTC. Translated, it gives CASSQGTVSYEQYF.

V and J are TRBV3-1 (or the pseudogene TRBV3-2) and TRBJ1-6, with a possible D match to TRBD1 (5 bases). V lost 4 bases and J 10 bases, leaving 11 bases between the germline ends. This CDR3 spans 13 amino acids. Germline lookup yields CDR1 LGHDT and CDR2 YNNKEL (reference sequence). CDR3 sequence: CASSPPGQSPLHF. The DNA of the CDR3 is TGTGCCAGCAGCCCTCCAGGGCAGTCACCCCTCCACTTT.

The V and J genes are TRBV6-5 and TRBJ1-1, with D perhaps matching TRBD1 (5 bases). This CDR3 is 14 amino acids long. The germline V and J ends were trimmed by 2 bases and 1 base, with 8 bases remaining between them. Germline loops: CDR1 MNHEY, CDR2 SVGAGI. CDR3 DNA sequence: TGTGCCAGCAGTTACGACAGCCCGAACACTGAAGCTTTCTTT. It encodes CASSYDSPNTEAFF.

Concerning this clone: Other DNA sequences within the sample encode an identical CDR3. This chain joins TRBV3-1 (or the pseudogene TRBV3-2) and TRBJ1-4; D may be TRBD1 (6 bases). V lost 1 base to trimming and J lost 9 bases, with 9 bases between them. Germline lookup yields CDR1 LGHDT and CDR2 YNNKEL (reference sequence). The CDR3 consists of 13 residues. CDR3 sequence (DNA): TGTGCCAGCAGCCAAGTTCAGGGGAAAAAACTGTTTTTT. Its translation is CASSQVQGKKLFF.

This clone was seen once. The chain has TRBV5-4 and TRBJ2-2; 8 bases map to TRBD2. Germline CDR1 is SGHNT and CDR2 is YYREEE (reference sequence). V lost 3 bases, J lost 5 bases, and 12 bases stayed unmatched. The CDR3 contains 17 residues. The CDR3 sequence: CASSSPGGALRTGELFF. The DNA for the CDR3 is TGTGCCAGCAGCTCCCCCGGGGGGGCCCTGAGAACCGGGGAGCTGTTTTTT.

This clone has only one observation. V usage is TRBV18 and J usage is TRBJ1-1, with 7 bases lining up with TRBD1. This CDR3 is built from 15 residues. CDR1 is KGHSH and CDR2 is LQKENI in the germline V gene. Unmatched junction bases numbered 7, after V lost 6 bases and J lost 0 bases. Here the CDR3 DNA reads TGTGCCAGCTCCCCGGGACAGAACATGAACACTGAAGCTTTCTTT. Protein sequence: CASSPGQNMNTEAFF.

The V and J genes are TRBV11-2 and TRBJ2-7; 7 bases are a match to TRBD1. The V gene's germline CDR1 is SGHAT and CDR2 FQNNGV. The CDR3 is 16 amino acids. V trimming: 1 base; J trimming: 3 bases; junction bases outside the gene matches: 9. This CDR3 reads CASSLVSGQIFYEQYF. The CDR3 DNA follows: TGTGCCAGCAGCTTAGTATCGGGACAGATTTTCTACGAGCAGTACTTC.

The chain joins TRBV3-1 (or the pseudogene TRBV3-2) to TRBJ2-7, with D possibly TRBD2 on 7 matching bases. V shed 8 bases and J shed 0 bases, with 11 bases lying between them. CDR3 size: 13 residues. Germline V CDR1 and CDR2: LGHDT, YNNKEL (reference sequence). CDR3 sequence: CASGRGFSYEQYF. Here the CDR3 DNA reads TGTGCCAGCGGGAGGGGGTTCTCCTACGAGCAGTACTTC.

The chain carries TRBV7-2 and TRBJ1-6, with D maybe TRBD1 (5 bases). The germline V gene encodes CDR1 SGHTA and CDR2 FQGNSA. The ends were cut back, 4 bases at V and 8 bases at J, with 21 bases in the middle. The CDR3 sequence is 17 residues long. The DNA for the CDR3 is TGTGCCAGCAGCTCAGGTCGTATGGGGCGGTGGGATTCACCCCTCCACTTT. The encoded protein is CASSSGRMGRWDSPLHF. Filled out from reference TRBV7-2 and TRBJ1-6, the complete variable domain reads GAGVSQSPSNKVTEKGKDVELRCDPISGHTALYWYRQSLGQGLEFLIYFQGNSAPDKSGLPSDRFSAERTGGSVSTLTIQRTQQEDSAVYLCASSSGRMGRWDSPLHFGNGTRLTVT.

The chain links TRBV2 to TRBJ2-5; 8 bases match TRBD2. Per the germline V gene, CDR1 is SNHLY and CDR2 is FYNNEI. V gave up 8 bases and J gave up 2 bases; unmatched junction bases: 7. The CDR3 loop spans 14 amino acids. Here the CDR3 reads CASGGLAGQETQYF. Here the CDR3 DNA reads TGTGCCAGCGGGGGGTTAGCGGGGCAAGAGACCCAGTACTTC.

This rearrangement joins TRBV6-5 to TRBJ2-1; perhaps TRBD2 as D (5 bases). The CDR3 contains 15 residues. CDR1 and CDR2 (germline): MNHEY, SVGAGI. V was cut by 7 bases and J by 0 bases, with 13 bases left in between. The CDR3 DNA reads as TGTGCCAGCAACCTCGTGGGGAGCTCCTACAATGAGCAGTTCTTC. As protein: CASNLVGSSYNEQFF.

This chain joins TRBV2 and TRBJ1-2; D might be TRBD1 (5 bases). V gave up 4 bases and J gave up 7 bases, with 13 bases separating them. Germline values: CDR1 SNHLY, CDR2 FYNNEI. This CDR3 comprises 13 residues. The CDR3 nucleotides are TGTGCCAGCAGTGGCACCGGAGGGGTTGGCTACACCTTC. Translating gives CASSGTGGVGYTF.

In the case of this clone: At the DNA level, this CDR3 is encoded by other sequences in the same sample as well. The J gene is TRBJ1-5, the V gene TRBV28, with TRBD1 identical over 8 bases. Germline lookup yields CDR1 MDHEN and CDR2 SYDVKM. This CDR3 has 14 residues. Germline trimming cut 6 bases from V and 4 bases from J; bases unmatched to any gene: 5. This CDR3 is CASSSTGANQPQHF. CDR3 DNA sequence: TGTGCCAGCAGCTCGACAGGGGCTAATCAGCCCCAGCATTTT.

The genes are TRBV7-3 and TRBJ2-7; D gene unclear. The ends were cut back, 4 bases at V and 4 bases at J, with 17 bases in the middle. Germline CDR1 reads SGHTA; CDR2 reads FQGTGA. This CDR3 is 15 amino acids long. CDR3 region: CASSSTPGGSYEQYF. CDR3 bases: TGTGCCAGCAGCTCTACACCCGGCGGTTCGTACGAGCAGTACTTC. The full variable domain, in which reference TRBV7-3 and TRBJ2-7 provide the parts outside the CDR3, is GAGVSQTPSNKVTEKGKYVELRCDPISGHTALYWYRQSLGQGPEFLIYFQGTGAADDSGLPNDRFFAVRPEGSVSTLKIQRTERGDSAVYLCASSSTPGGSYEQYFGPGTRLTVT.

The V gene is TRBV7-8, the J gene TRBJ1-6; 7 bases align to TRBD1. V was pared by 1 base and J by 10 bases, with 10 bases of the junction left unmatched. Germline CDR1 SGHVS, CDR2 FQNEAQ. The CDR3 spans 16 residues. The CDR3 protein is CASSLGLYRGSSPLHF. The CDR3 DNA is TGTGCCAGCAGCTTAGGACTTTACAGGGGTAGCTCACCCCTCCACTTT.

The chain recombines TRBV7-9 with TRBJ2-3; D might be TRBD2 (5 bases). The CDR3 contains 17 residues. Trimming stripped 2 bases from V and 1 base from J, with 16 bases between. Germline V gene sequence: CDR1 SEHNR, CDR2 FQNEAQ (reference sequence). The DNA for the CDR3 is TGTGCCAGCAGCTTAAGCCCTAGCCTCGCTGGCACAGATACGCAGTATTTT. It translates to CASSLSPSLAGTDTQYF. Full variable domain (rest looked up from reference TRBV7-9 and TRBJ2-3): DTGVSQNPRHKITKRGQNVTFRCDPISEHNRLYWYRQTLGQGPEFLTYFQNEAQLEKSRLLSDRFSAERPKGSFSTLEIQRTEQGDSAMYLCASSLSPSLAGTDTQYFGPGTRLTVL.

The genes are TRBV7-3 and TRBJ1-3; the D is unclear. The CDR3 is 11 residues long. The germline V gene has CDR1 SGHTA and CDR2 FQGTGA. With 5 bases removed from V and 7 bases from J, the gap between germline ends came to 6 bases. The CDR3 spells CASSLPNTIYF. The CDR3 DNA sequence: TGTGCCAGCAGCCTCCCCAACACCATATATTTT.

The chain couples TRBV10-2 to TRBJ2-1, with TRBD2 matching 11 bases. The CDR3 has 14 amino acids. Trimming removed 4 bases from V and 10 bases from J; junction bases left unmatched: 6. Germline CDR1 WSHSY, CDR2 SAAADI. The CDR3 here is CASSGSGGAREQFF. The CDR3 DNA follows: TGCGCCAGCAGTGGTAGCGGGGGGGCTCGGGAGCAGTTCTTC.

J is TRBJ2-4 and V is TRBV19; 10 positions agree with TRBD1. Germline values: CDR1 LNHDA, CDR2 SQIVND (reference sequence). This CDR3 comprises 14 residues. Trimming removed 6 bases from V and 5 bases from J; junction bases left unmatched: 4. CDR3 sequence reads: CASSDRGHENIQYF. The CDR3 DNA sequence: TGTGCCAGTAGCGACAGGGGGCATGAAAACATTCAGTACTTC.

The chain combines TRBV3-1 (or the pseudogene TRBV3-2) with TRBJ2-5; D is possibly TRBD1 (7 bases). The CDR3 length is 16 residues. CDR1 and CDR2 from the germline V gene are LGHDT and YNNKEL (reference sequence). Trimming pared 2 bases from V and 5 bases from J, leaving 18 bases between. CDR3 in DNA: TGTGCCAGCAGCCAACCAGGACAGGTGGAGGGGGAGACCCAGTACTTC. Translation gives CASSQPGQVEGETQYF.

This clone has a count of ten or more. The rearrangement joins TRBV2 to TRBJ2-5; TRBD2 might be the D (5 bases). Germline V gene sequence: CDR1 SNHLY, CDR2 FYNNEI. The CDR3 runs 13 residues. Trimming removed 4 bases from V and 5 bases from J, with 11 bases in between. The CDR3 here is CASSVTGGETQYF. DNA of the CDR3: TGTGCCAGCAGTGTGACCGGCGGGGAGACCCAGTACTTC.

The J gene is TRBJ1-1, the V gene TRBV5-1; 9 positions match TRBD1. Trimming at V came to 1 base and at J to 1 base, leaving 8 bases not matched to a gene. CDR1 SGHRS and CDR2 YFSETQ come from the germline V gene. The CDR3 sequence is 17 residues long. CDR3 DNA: TGCGCCAGCAGCTTGCCTCCATACAGGGGGCAGAACACTGAAGCTTTCTTT. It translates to CASSLPPYRGQNTEAFF.

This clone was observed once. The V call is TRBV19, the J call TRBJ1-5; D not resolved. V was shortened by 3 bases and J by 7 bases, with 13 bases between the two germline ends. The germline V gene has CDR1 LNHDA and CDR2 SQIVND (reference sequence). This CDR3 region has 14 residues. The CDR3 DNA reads TGTGCCAGTAGTATTGAGGGAAGGTGGCAGCCCCAGCATTTT. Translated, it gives CASSIEGRWQPQHF.

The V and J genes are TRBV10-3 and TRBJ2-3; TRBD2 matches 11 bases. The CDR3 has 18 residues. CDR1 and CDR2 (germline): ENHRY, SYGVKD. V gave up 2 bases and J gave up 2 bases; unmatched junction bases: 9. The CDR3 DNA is TGTGCCATCAGTGAGATAATAGCGGGGGGGCTCGACACAGATACGCAGTATTTT. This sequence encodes CAISEIIAGGLDTDTQYF.